Presented here are 28 T cell receptor beta chains from one specimen sequenced in a study of technical replicates of blood from a handful of donors. Clones were sequenced by immunoSEQ multiplex PCR, and TCRdb holds only the in-frame ones, with some missing. This table holds about 48,000 clones, about 90% found once. The sample comprised PBMCs. Source of these receptors: a human donor in good health. Some clones in this sample may be carry-over from other donors' samples.

J is TRBJ1-4 and V is TRBV25-1; TRBD1 is a possible D gene (6 bases). Germline V gene sequence: CDR1 MGHDK, CDR2 SYGVNS. V was pared by 4 bases and J by 3 bases, with 15 bases between. This CDR3 comprises 16 residues. This chain's CDR3 is CASSAAYREPNEKLFF. CDR3 in DNA: TGTGCCAGCAGTGCCGCTTACAGGGAGCCTAATGAAAAACTGTTTTTT.

The rearrangement joins TRBV18 to TRBJ1-5; D remains ambiguous. This CDR3 comprises 14 residues. With 1 base removed from V and 6 bases from J, the gap between germline ends came to 10 bases. Germline V gives CDR1 KGHSH, CDR2 LQKENI. CDR3 coding DNA: TGTGCCAGCTCACCACAGAGGGCTGGTCAGCCCCAGCATTTT. Protein: CASSPQRAGQPQHF.

The gene calls are TRBV10-3 and TRBJ2-2, with D perhaps matching TRBD1 (5 bases). The CDR3 spans 15 residues. V lost 10 bases and J lost 3, with 18 bases in between. CDR1 is ENHRY and CDR2 is SYGVKD in the germline V gene. CDR3 coding DNA: TGTGCCACAGGGCCACAGGCCCCCGACACCGGGGAGCTGTTTTTT. It is translated as CATGPQAPDTGELFF.

This clone came up once. The chain uses TRBV5-4 and TRBJ2-5; TRBD2 matches at 8 bases. The germline V gene encodes CDR1 SGHNT and CDR2 YYREEE (reference sequence). With V trimmed by 2 bases and J by 4 bases, 4 bases remained unmatched. This CDR3 is 14 amino acids long. CDR3 residues: CASSLAGAGETQYF. Written as DNA, the CDR3 is TGTGCCAGCAGCTTAGCGGGGGCTGGAGAGACCCAGTACTTC.

The genes are TRBV23-1 and TRBJ2-5; 15 bases are shared with TRBD2. TRBV23-1 is an ORF, and what it does is uncertain. CDR3 length equals 18 residues. With V trimmed by 8 bases and J by 4 bases, 14 bases remained unmatched. In DNA, the CDR3 is TGCGCCAGCTACTCTTTTGGACTAGCGGGGGGGGTTCTAGAGACCCAGTACTTC. Its protein product is CASYSFGLAGGVLETQYF.

The chain has TRBV7-8 and TRBJ1-1; D may be TRBD1 (6 bases). The length of the CDR3 is 14 residues. Germline assignment: CDR1 SGHVS and CDR2 FQNEAQ. V lost 5 bases and J lost 10, with 20 bases in between. CDR3 sequence: CASSAQSGDGRAFF. The CDR3 DNA reads as TGTGCCAGCAGCGCCCAATCAGGGGATGGGCGAGCTTTCTTT.

The gene calls are TRBV6-1 and TRBJ1-2, with D possibly being TRBD1 (5 bases). Per germline, CDR1 MNHNS and CDR2 SASEGT. With 8 bases removed from V and 0 bases from J, the gap between germline ends came to 13 bases. This CDR3 region has 14 residues. CDR3 amino acids: CASVGGGANYGYTF. DNA of the CDR3: TGTGCCAGCGTTGGCGGGGGGGCTAACTATGGCTACACCTTC.

The rearrangement links TRBV5-4 to TRBJ1-1; tentative D call: TRBD1 (5 bases). The CDR3 runs 15 residues. Germline CDR1 and CDR2: SGHNT and YYREEE (reference sequence). Trimming took 1 base from V and 4 from J, leaving 14 bases between them. The CDR3 DNA is TGTGCCAGCAGCTTGTATGGGGGGAGGATCACTGAAGCTTTCTTT. Protein sequence: CASSLYGGRITEAFF. The entire variable domain, with the rest obtained from reference TRBV5-4 and TRBJ1-1, is as follows: ETGVTQSPTHLIKTRGQQVTLRCSSQSGHNTVSWYQQALGQGPQFIFQYYREEENGRGNFPPRFSGLQFPNYSSELNVNALELDDSALYLCASSLYGGRITEAFFGQGTRLTVV.

The CDR3 region has the DNA TGTGCCAGCAGCTTTTACGGCAGGCGGGCTGAAGCTTTCTTT. Amino acids: CASSFYGRRAEAFF. The chain couples TRBV7-8 to TRBJ1-1; D call uncertain. The V gene lost 3 bases and the J gene lost 6 bases, with 14 bases spanning the gap. Germline CDR1 is SGHVS and CDR2 is FQNEAQ. The CDR3 consists of 14 residues. Drawing the rest from reference TRBV7-8 and TRBJ1-1, the complete variable domain is GAGVSQSPRYKVAKRGQDVALRCDPISGHVSLFWYQQALGQGPEFLTYFQNEAQLDKSGLPSDRFFAERPEGSVSTLKIQRTQQEDSAVYLCASSFYGRRAEAFFGQGTRLTVV.

This clone showed up just once. This chain uses TRBV12-5 with TRBJ1-5; D unclear. The V gene lost 3 bases and the J gene lost 6 bases, with 12 bases spanning the gap. From germline, CDR1 is LGHNT and CDR2 FRNRAP. There are 14 residues in the CDR3. The CDR3 nucleotides are TGTGCTAGTGGTTTTGAGGGAAGGACTCAGCCCCAGCATTTT. It is translated as CASGFEGRTQPQHF.

This sequence joins TRBV5-4 and TRBJ2-3; TRBD2 agrees at 9 bases. This CDR3 contains 17 residues. The germline V gene has CDR1 SGHNT and CDR2 YYREEE (reference sequence). J gave up 3 bases and V 4 bases, and 12 bases lay outside the gene matches. CDR3 residues: CASSGFSGGTITDTQYF. CDR3 DNA: TGTGCCAGCAGCGGGTTCAGCGGGGGGACTATAACAGATACGCAGTATTTT.

V usage is TRBV5-1 and J usage is TRBJ1-1, with 8 bases identical to TRBD1. After removal of 3 bases from V and 4 bases from J, the junction contained 11 bases not matched to a gene. The CDR3 contains 16 residues. The germline CDR1 and CDR2 sequences are SGHRS and YFSETQ. The CDR3 loop is CASSSHRTGRGTEAFF. Here the CDR3 DNA reads TGCGCCAGCAGCTCACATAGGACAGGGAGGGGCACTGAAGCTTTCTTT.

The rearrangement links TRBV5-5 to TRBJ1-1, with D uncertain. This CDR3 has 13 amino acids. The V end lost 0 bases, the J end lost 2 bases, and 5 bases lay between the germline ends. Germline V gene lookup returns CDR1 SGHKS and CDR2 YYEKEE (reference sequence). CDR3 coding DNA: TGTGCCAGCAGCTTGGGGAGCAACACTGAAGCTTTCTTT. Amino acids: CASSLGSNTEAFF.

The chain couples TRBV12-5 to TRBJ2-5, with 10 bases that match TRBD1. This CDR3 contains 16 residues. Germline V gene data show CDR1 as LGHNT and CDR2 as FRNRAP. V lost 5 bases, J lost 6 bases, and 12 bases stayed unmatched. For the CDR3, the DNA is TGTGCTAGTGGTCCCGACCCCCGGACAGGGGGGAAGACCCAGTACTTC. This encodes CASGPDPRTGGKTQYF. The full variable domain, with the rest looked up from reference TRBV12-5 and TRBJ2-5, is DARVTQTPRHKVTEMGQEVTMRCQPILGHNTVFWYRQTMMQGLELLAYFRNRAPLDDSGMPKDRFSAEMPDATLATLKIQPSEPRDSAVYFCASGPDPRTGGKTQYFGPGTRLLVL.

This rearrangement joins TRBV5-8 to TRBJ2-2; TRBD2 matches 7 bases. CDR3 size: 17 residues. The V and J ends lost 1 base and 4 bases, in that order; junction bases with no gene match: 10. Germline CDR1 is SGHTS and CDR2 is YDEGEE. The CDR3 DNA sequence: TGTGCCAGCAGCTTGCGGCTAGCGGCGACCCTCACCGGGGAGCTGTTTTTT. It translates to CASSLRLAATLTGELFF.

This chain joins TRBV14 and TRBJ1-5; tentatively, D is TRBD1 (5 bases). CDR3 length: 14 residues. The germline V gene encodes CDR1 SGHDN and CDR2 FVKESK. Between the trimmed V and J ends, which lost 4 bases and 3 bases, there was a span of 10 bases. DNA for the CDR3: TGTGCCAGCAGCCTTCCAGGGAACAATCAGCCCCAGCATTTT. This codes for CASSLPGNNQPQHF.

CDR3: CASSSQGSSYEQYF. Here the CDR3 DNA reads TGTGCCAGCAGCTCACAGGGGTCTTCCTACGAGCAGTACTTC. This chain links TRBV7-2 with TRBJ2-7, with 7 positions matching TRBD1. V was clipped by 4 bases and J by 1 base; unmatched bases: 4. This CDR3 is built from 14 residues. CDR1 and CDR2 from the germline V gene are SGHTA and FQGNSA.

The table lists this clone with a count of one. The rearrangement links TRBV4-3 to TRBJ2-3; D remains unclear. V was cut by 1 base and J by 5 bases, with 10 bases left in between. The CDR3 has 14 residues. Looked up from germline, CDR1 is LGHNA and CDR2 is YSLEER. The CDR3 DNA follows: TGCGCCAGCAGCCAAGCCTCCAGGCTAGATACGCAGTATTTT. Amino acids: CASSQASRLDTQYF.

This chain uses TRBV4-1 with TRBJ1-3, with D unresolved. The CDR3 runs to 16 residues. The germline V gene encodes CDR1 MGHRA and CDR2 YSYEKL. V lost 1 base and J 0 bases, leaving 10 bases between the germline ends. Here the CDR3 reads CASSQVSSPSGNTIYF. The CDR3 DNA reads TGCGCCAGCAGCCAAGTCTCCAGTCCCTCTGGAAACACCATATATTTT.

The chain combines TRBV30 with TRBJ2-3; 7 positions agree with TRBD2. V shed 2 bases and J 0 bases; nucleotides not matched to a gene: 5. Germline assignment: CDR1 GTSNPN and CDR2 SVGIG (reference sequence). This CDR3 has 15 amino acids. CDR3 amino acids: CAWSSGISSTDTQYF. CDR3 bases: TGTGCCTGGAGTAGCGGGATAAGTAGCACAGATACGCAGTATTTT.

The J gene is TRBJ1-3, the V gene TRBV5-1; 8 positions agree with TRBD1. The CDR3 is 15 residues long. Per germline, CDR1 SGHRS and CDR2 YFSETQ. After removal of 3 bases from V and 1 base from J, the junction contained 3 bases not matched to a gene. CDR3: CASSSDRGSGNTIYF. CDR3 coding DNA: TGCGCCAGCAGCTCCGACAGGGGTTCTGGAAACACCATATATTTT. Together with reference TRBV5-1 and TRBJ1-3, the CDR3 gives the full variable domain: KAGVTQTPRYLIKTRGQQVTLSCSPISGHRSVSWYQQTPGQGLQFLFEYFSETQRNKGNFPGRFSGRQFSNSRSEMNVSTLELGDSALYLCASSSDRGSGNTIYFGEGSWLTVV.

The chain links TRBV19 to TRBJ2-1, with a possible D match to TRBD1 (6 bases). The CDR3 extends over 15 amino acids. V was clipped by 3 bases and J by 6 bases, with 15 bases between them. Germline lookup yields CDR1 LNHDA and CDR2 SQIVND (reference sequence). The CDR3 reads CASSIGAQGPNEQFF. The CDR3, as DNA: TGTGCCAGTAGTATCGGGGCTCAGGGGCCCAATGAGCAGTTCTTC.

The chain has TRBV12-5 and TRBJ1-2, with 7 positions matching TRBD1. This CDR3 spans 15 amino acids. Germline V gene lookup returns CDR1 LGHNT and CDR2 FRNRAP. V lost 2 bases to trimming and J lost 6 bases; unmatched junction nucleotides: 9. The CDR3 DNA sequence: TGTGCTAGTGGTTTGTCCCCGGGAGGGGGCAATGGCTACACCTTC. It specifies CASGLSPGGGNGYTF. The complete variable domain, with remaining parts taken from reference TRBV12-5 and TRBJ1-2, reads DARVTQTPRHKVTEMGQEVTMRCQPILGHNTVFWYRQTMMQGLELLAYFRNRAPLDDSGMPKDRFSAEMPDATLATLKIQPSEPRDSAVYFCASGLSPGGGNGYTFGSGTRLTVV.

This rearrangement joins TRBV19 to TRBJ1-5; D is perhaps TRBD1 (5 bases). The germline V gene encodes CDR1 LNHDA and CDR2 SQIVND (reference sequence). CDR3 length: 16 amino acids. Trimming stripped 1 base from V and 0 bases from J, with 10 bases between. The CDR3 loop is CASSIGQGSSNQPQHF. DNA for the CDR3: TGTGCCAGTAGTATAGGGCAGGGCAGTAGCAATCAGCCCCAGCATTTT. The full variable domain, completed using reference TRBV19 and TRBJ1-5, is DGGITQSPKYLFRKEGQNVTLSCEQNLNHDAMYWYRQDPGQGLRLIYYSQIVNDFQKGDIAEGYSVSREKKESFPLTVTSAQKNPTAFYLCASSIGQGSSNQPQHFGDGTRLSIL.

This CDR3 reads CASSERGQQGYTF. The CDR3 nucleotides read TGTGCCAGCAGTGAGAGGGGGCAGCAAGGCTACACCTTC. V is TRBV2 and J is TRBJ1-2, with 7 nucleotides matching TRBD1. CDR3 length: 13 amino acids. The germline V gene has CDR1 SNHLY and CDR2 FYNNEI. V lost 3 bases, J lost 8 bases, and 6 bases stayed unmatched.

The rearrangement links TRBV6-5 to TRBJ1-5, with 8 bases lining up with TRBD1. J gave up 6 bases and V 4 bases, and 5 bases lay outside the gene matches. CDR1 and CDR2 from the germline V gene are MNHEY and SVGAGI. This CDR3 spans 14 amino acids. DNA for the CDR3: TGTGCCAGCAGTTCTGGACAGGGTAGTCAGCCCCAGCATTTT. Its protein product is CASSSGQGSQPQHF.

The chain employs TRBV29-1 and TRBJ2-2; D may be TRBD2 (5 bases). The CDR3 is 12 amino acids. CDR1 is SQVTM and CDR2 is ANQGSEA in the germline V gene. Trimming cost V 7 bases and J 6 bases, with 12 bases left between them. The chain's CDR3 is CSADWGAGELFF. CDR3 nucleotide sequence: TGCAGCGCTGACTGGGGAGCCGGGGAGCTGTTTTTT.

This sequence joins TRBV12-5 and TRBJ2-1; 12 bases match TRBD2. With 4 bases clipped from V and 5 bases from J, the junction kept 9 bases outside the gene matches. This CDR3 spans 17 amino acids. CDR1 LGHNT and CDR2 FRNRAP come from the germline V gene. CDR3 nucleotide sequence: TGTGCTAGTGGTTCCAACCCCAGGACTAGCGGGGACAATGAGCAGTTCTTC. Translated, it gives CASGSNPRTSGDNEQFF.